This record covers a single T cell receptor (beta chain). This record belongs to a study of blood T cell repertoires in COVID-19. Across the whole study: COVID-19 samples collected from the United States, Italy and Spain covered acute and convalescent phases. T cells, B-cell-depleted T cells, or PBMCs provided the cDNA or gDNA that served as material.

This CDR3 region has 14 residues. V gave up 8 bases and J gave up 4 bases, with 17 bases separating them. Germline CDR1 reads SNHLY; CDR2 reads FYNNEI. Original analysis: Estimated nucleated cell counts came from reference gene primer amplification. Libraries were prepared by immunoSEQ multiplex PCR; TCRdb keeps only in-frame clonotypes and omits some of them. Clone size and the V and J calls come from that table; the DNA yielded D and trimming. Of 150,000 to 200,000 clones listed, approximately 83% are singletons. The V and J genes are TRBV2 and TRBJ1-2; D is perhaps TRBD1 (5 bases). The sequenced material came from peripheral blood. This receptor was identified in a man aged 55 to 70 with acute or convalescent COVID-19. CDR3 nucleotide sequence: TGTGCCAGCGGGGTTGGGGGGGTCCCCTATGGCTACACCTTC. It yields the protein CASGVGGVPYGYTF.